This T cell receptor beta chain was recorded in a study of early T cells in non-severe SARS-CoV-2 infection. Study details: Sequencing used unsorted whole-blood bulk RNA, so chains lack pairing. Study observations and caveats: Database matching using VDJdb favored anti-spike CD8 responses, with private and CD4 specificities left missing.

Germline V gene lookup returns CDR1 SGHVS and CDR2 FNYEAQ. The V end was cut by 2 bases, the J end by 2 bases, with 6 bases between. The CDR3 has 14 residues. Unique molecular identifiers (one per individual cDNA molecule) were attached. TCRdb re-called the 5' RACE reads through MiXCR, storing one row per CDR3 protein. The table has more than 35,000 distinct CDR3 sequences, 5.5% to 7% seen once. In its sample, this clonotype was seen many times. Its antigen is currently unknown. Source material: whole blood. This receptor was obtained from an adult who was a healthcare worker with PCR-confirmed SARS-CoV-2 infection or an uninfected control (not recorded which). V gene TRBV7-6 combines with J gene TRBJ2-2; D is unresolved. CDR3 protein: CASSLSYNTGELFF. The CDR3 DNA sequence: TGTGCCAGCAGCTTAAGCTATAACACCGGGGAGCTGTTTTTT. Variable domain in full (rest from reference TRBV7-6 and TRBJ2-2): GAGVSQSPRYKVTKRGQDVALRCDPISGHVSLYWYRQALGQGPEFLTYFNYEAQQDKSGLPNDRFSAERPEGSISTLTIQRTEQRDSAMYRCASSLSYNTGELFFGEGSRLTVL.